One T cell receptor (beta chain) is described in this entry. What it binds is not known. Only CD45RO-negative cells positively selected for CCR7 counted as naive CD8 cells, so terminally differentiated effector memory CD45RA+ cells were excluded. The data belong to a study of shared clonotypes between healthy human individuals. Study conclusions and caveats: Memory subsets generally showed smaller estimated richness than naive subsets did.

The sorted-subset replicate PCRs were given roughly 200 ng DNA, which is 30,000 or so T cell genomes. The method was immunoSEQ multiplex PCR; TCRdb's version includes in-frame clones alone and lacks a portion of them. Here the sample spans around 2.1 million clones, about 92% being singletons. The sequence derives from a man aged 18-30 years in good health. Some clones in this sample may be carry-over from other donors' samples. The sequencing sample was made of naive CD8+ T cells from PBMCs.

The CDR3 is CASSAEAGSPYNEQFF. CDR3 DNA: TGTGCCAGCAGCGCAGAGGCGGGGAGCCCTTACAATGAGCAGTTCTTC. The chain links TRBV9 to TRBJ2-1; the D gene is possibly TRBD2 (6 bases). The germline V gene has CDR1 SGDLS and CDR2 YYNGEE. V lost 3 bases, J lost 4 bases, and 17 bases lay in between. The CDR3 runs to 16 residues.